The clone carrying this T cell receptor beta chain was seen a single time. Patients were excluded for autoimmune disease history or systemic immunosuppression. The data stem from a study of OX40 agonist ivuxolimab in advanced cancers. Overall study: Patients treated during dose escalation were battling hepatocellular carcinoma, melanoma, renal cell or head and neck cancer. One patient with hepatocellular carcinoma and two with cutaneous melanoma, three in all, had partial responses.

Method: immunoSEQ multiplex PCR; TCRdb's copy keeps in-frame clones and lacks some. Altogether around 38,000 clones are present, 92% being singletons, with the ten largest covering about a tenth. CDR3 length: 13 residues. The germline gives CDR1 WSHSY, CDR2 SAAADI. V gave up 4 bases and J gave up 1 base, with 7 bases separating them. The rearrangement uses TRBV10-2 and TRBJ1-1; D remains ambiguous. This specimen was CD4+ or CD8+ T cells sorted from blood, taken in a trial of the OX40 agonist ivuxolimab. The clonotype was recovered from an adult with an advanced solid tumor such as melanoma, head and neck, liver or kidney cancer. This CDR3 reads CASSAGGNTEAFF. The CDR3 DNA follows: TGCGCCAGCAGTGCAGGCGGGAACACTGAAGCTTTCTTT.